The TCR beta chain described here comes from a study of cytomegalovirus exposure and HLA in healthy donors. Comments on this clone: Its antigen is unknown.

Study observations and caveats: Three of the chains that were CMV-associated were confirmed in vitro to be specific for CMV antigens. There were reportedly fewer N-insertions in an Asian-associated ancestry cluster than the roughly 670-donor mean, in a later analysis. Within an earlier analysis, most TCR beta V segments proved productive either about 90% or about 30% of the time.

Primers for the PCR totalled 60 Vbeta and 13 Jbeta. Study processing details: Later reanalysis found 60 million to 90 million unique TCR beta chains, some 10 million of them shared. This table comes from immunoSEQ multiplex PCR, and its TCRdb copy is limited to in-frame clones, with some not included. D and trimming come from the DNA, and the V and J calls and clone size come from that table. The sample records under 200,000 clones, roughly 77% being singletons. The CDR3 spans 16 residues. The germline V gene has CDR1 SQVTM and CDR2 ANQGSEA. V shed 8 bases and J shed 2 bases, with 24 bases lying between them.

Sequenced input: PBMCs. The genes are TRBV29-1 and TRBJ1-1, with a tentative D call TRBD1 (5 bases). This TCR came from a man aged 50 to 59 in good health and CMV-seropositive. This chain's CDR3 is CSPVGGLGMLNTEAFF. CDR3 nucleotides: TGCAGCCCCGTTGGGGGGTTGGGCATGTTAAACACTGAAGCTTTCTTT.